This T cell receptor beta chain is drawn from a study of T cell responses to AZD1222 COVID-19 vaccine. Study-level points and caveats: CD4 TCRs linked to vaccination spanned spike, dominating at 160-218 and 743-854. Nearly half of unique spike-specific TCRs reportedly avoided B.1.351 and B.1.1.7 mutated regions.

Clones were read by immunoSEQ multiplex PCR, and TCRdb kept only the in-frame ones, dropping some. The repertoire holds around 80,000 clones, with under 95% as singletons. For this clone: The target antigen is unknown.

The sequences come from peripheral blood, collected 28 days after the second AZD1222 dose. The source is an adult who received the AZD1222 COVID-19 vaccine.

This CDR3 is CSGQDTEAFF. Written as DNA, the CDR3 is TGCAGCGGTCAGGACACTGAAGCTTTCTTT. The gene calls are TRBV29-1 and TRBJ1-1; no clear D gene. CDR1 and CDR2 (germline): SQVTM, ANQGSEA. The length of the CDR3 is 10 residues. Trimming shortened V by 7 bases and J by 3 bases, and 6 bases separated the two germline ends.